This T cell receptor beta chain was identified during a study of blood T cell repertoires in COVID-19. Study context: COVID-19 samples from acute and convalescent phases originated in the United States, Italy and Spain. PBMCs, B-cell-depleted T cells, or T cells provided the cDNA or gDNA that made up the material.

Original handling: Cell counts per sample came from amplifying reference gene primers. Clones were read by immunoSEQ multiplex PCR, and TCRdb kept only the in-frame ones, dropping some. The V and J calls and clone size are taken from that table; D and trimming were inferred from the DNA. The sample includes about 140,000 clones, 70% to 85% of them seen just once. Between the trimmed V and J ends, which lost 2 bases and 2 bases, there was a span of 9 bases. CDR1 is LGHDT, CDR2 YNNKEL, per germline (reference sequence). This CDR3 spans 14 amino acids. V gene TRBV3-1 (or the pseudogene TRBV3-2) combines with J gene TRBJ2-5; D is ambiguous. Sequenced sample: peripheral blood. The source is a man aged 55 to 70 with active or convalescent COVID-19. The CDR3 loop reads CASSQNILQETQYF. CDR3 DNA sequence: TGTGCCAGCAGCCAAAATATTCTGCAAGAGACCCAGTACTTC.